Below, one TCR beta chain is given with its context. The treatment is: randomized to nivolumab then ipilimumab (arm A) or the reverse (arm B). Sorted cells were live CD3+CD8+, lacking CD19 and CD56, from PBMCs. This table comes from immunoSEQ multiplex PCR, and its TCRdb copy is limited to in-frame clones, with some not included. The profile shows 25,000 to 35,000 clones, roughly 90% of them singletons. This sample was taken from a study of sequential checkpoint blockade in melanoma. As for the study in general: Randomization was 1:1 between first-line nivolumab→ipilimumab and ipilimumab→nivolumab.

The sequence derives from a human donor with melanoma. This specimen consisted of CD8+ T cells sorted from blood (inferred from file names), obtained from a patient given nivolumab and ipilimumab in sequence.

The CDR3 region is CASSEGVSGAAYEQYF. The CDR3, as DNA: TGTGCCAGCAGTGAAGGGGTTAGCGGGGCCGCCTACGAGCAGTACTTC. The chain uses TRBV2 and TRBJ2-5, with 8 positions matching TRBD2. Judging by the DNA end, TRBJ2-7 fits better; the J call may be wrong. Germline lookup yields CDR1 SNHLY and CDR2 FYNNEI. The CDR3 has 16 amino acids.